This TCR beta chain was sequenced in a study of blood T cell repertoires in COVID-19 (dated by TCRdb to 2018 to 2020). Regarding the complete study: Samples from collaborators originated in the United States, Italy and Spain and spanned both the acute and convalescent phases of COVID-19. HLA class I and class II types, where available, came from metadata supplied by the sample provider rather than from assay-based typing. Samples were obtained from the ongoing ImmuneRACE study (first 160 participants) and from approximately 1,200 subjects provided by 6 global collaborators. The sample metadata nearly always contained a de-identified subject ID, COVID-19 status, age in years and sex. The prospective study material was composed of cDNA or gDNA derived from T cells, B-cell-depleted T cells, or PBMCs. A freely available public database, intended as a resource for researchers studying the immune response to SARS-CoV-2, is where the repertoires were released. Subjects who had been exposed to COVID-19, were actively infected with it, or had recovered from it provided the deeply sampled blood TCRbeta repertoires that made up the dataset. What the study reported, not specific to this receptor: Clinical and demographic metadata were provided uncurated, with the amount varying by source and participant.

The germline V gene yields LGHNA for CDR1 and YSLEER for CDR2. The junction shows trimming of 0 bases on V and 2 bases on J, plus 14 bases between the germline ends. Inclusive of the bounding cysteine and phenylalanine, the CDR3 is 16 residues long. Of all the DNA, just the CDR3 is kept, 48 bases in frame from base 1. The collaborating institutions used their own protocols to collect whole blood in K2EDTA tubes. For TCRbeta analysis, collaborators shipped samples as frozen whole blood, isolated PBMCs, or DNA extracted from either of those sample types. Concerning this clone itself: There is no known antigen for this receptor. No base-level quality is on record; no much larger clone is a single base apart.

TCRbeta CDR3 regions were amplified from genomic DNA by means of the immunoSEQ Assay, a bias-controlled multiplex PCR. The original pipeline was this. Within the assay, amplification of reference gene primers was used to estimate how many nucleated cells each sample contained. To quantify the absolute abundance of each unique TCRbeta CDR3 rearrangement, sequence reads were collapsed and filtered. Productive Simpson clonality was computed per sample as the square root of Simpson's diversity index over productive rearrangements. This immuneACCESS table, as held by TCRdb, lists in-frame sequences with V and J called but not all clones. Of the missing ones, under half trace to an unresolved V gene in checked studies; the others have no known cause. V and J calls plus clone size are reproduced from that table; the DNA served to infer D and trimming. The sample has about 110,000 clones on record, around 84% of them singletons. 10% to 15% of the sample goes to the ten largest clones.

The source material was peripheral blood. The V and J segments used are TRBV4-3 and TRBJ2-7; the D region possibly corresponds to TRBD2 (6 bases align). The receptor was isolated from a human donor in a cohort sampled during active COVID-19. The DNA sequence is given as TGCGCCAGCAGCCAAGATGGAGGGGAGTCCGCCTACGAGCAGTACTTC. It translates to CASSQDGGESAYEQYF.